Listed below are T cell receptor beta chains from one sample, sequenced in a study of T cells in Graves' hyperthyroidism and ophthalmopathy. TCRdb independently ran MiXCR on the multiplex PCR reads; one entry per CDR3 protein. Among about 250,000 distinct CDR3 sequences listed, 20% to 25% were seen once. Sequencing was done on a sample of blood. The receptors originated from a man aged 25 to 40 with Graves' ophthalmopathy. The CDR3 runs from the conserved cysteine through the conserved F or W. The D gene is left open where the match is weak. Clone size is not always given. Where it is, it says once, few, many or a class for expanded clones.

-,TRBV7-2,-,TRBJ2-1,TGTGCCAGCAGCTTATCCCCTTACGGGAGTTATGAGCAGTTCTTC,CASSLSPYGSYEQFF
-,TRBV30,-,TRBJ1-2,TGTGCCTGGAGAGCCGAGACCTATGGCTACACCTTC,CAWRAETYGYTF
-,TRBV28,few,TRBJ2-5,TGTGCCAGCAGCTCCCGGGGGCTGGAGACCCAGTACTTC,CASSSRGLETQYF
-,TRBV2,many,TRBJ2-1,TGTGCCAGCAGTGCCCAGCGGAGGTACAATGAGCAGTTCTTC,CASSAQRRYNEQFF
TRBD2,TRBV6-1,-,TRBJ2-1,TGTGCCAGCAGTCTCAGACCGGGACTAGCGACCTACAATGAGCAGTTCTTC,CASSLRPGLATYNEQFF
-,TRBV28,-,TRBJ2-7,TGTGCCAGCAGTTTAATAGTGGGAACCTACGAGCAGTACTTC,CASSLIVGTYEQYF
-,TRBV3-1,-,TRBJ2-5,TGTGCCAGCAGCCACGAGGGGACGGAAAAAGAGACCCAGTACTTC,CASSHEGTEKETQYF
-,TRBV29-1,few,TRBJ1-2,TGCAGCGTTGGGGTCAGGGGAAACTATGGCTACACCTTC,CSVGVRGNYGYTF
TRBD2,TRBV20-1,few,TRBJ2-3,TGCAGTGCTAGAGTACTAGCGGGAGGGGATACGCAGTATTTT,CSARVLAGGDTQYF
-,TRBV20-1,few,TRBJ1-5,TGCAGTGCTGGAGACGGCCAGGGGCCCCAGCATTTT,CSAGDGQGPQHF
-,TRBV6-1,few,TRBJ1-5,TGTGCCAGCATCGTGAATAGCGGTCAGCCCCAGCATTTT,CASIVNSGQPQHF
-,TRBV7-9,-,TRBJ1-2,TGTGCCAGCAGCTTAAAAGCCAGCTACTATGGCTACACCTTC,CASSLKASYYGYTF
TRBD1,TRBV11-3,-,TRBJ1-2,TGTGCCAGCAGCGTAAGCGACAGGGCTGGCTACACCTTC,CASSVSDRAGYTF
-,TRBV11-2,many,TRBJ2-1,TGTGCCAGCAGCTTAAACAGGGACTACAATGAGCAGTTCTTC,CASSLNRDYNEQFF
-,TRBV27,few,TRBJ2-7,TGTGCCAGCAGTTTCGGTAGCGAGCAGTACTTC,CASSFGSEQYF
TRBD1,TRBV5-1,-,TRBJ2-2,TGCGCCAGCAGCCGGACAGGGGTAAACACCGGGGAGCTGTTTTTT,CASSRTGVNTGELFF
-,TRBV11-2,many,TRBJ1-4,TGTGCCAGCAGTTCTAGGGGGGCTTCTAATGAAAAACTGTTTTTT,CASSSRGASNEKLFF
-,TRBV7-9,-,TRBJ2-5,TGTGCCAGCAGCTTTCTAGGAAGGGGTGGGAACCAAGAGACCCAGTACTTC,CASSFLGRGGNQETQYF
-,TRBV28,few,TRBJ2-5,TGTGCCAGCAGTTTAGGGTTTTTGGAGACCCAGTACTTC,CASSLGFLETQYF
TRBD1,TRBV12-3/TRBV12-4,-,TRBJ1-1,TGTGCCAGCAGAAAATATGACAGGGGGCATTTGAACACTGAAGCTTTCTTT,CASRKYDRGHLNTEAFF
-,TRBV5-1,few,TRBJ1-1,TGCGCCAGCAGCAGCGGACAGTCCGACACTGAAGCTTTCTTT,CASSSGQSDTEAFF
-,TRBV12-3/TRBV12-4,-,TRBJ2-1,TGTGCCAGCAGTTACTCGAAAGGTGAGCAGTTCTTC,CASSYSKGEQFF
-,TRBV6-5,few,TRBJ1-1,TGTGCCAGCAGTTACCCTCAGAACACTGAAGCTTTCTTT,CASSYPQNTEAFF
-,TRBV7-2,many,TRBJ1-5,TGTGCCAGCAGCTTATTGGGGGGGAATCAGCCCCAGCATTTT,CASSLLGGNQPQHF
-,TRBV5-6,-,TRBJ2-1,TGTGCCAGCAGCTCGCCCTCCTCAGCGGTCAATGAGCAGTTCTTC,CASSSPSSAVNEQFF
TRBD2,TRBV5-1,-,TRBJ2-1,TGCGCCAGCAGCTTGGCCAAAAGCGGGAGCTCCTACAATGAGCAGTTCTTC,CASSLAKSGSSYNEQFF
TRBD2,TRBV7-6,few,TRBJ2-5,TGTGCCAGCAGCTCTAGCGGGAGGGCAGAGACCCAGTACTTC,CASSSSGRAETQYF
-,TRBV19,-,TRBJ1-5,TGTGCCAGTAGTATATGGCGGACATCGAGCAATCAGCCCCAGCATTTT,CASSIWRTSSNQPQHF
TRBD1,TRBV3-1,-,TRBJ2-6,TGTGCCAGCAGCCAACCCGGGACAGGGCCTTCTGGGGCCAACGTCCTGACTTTC,CASSQPGTGPSGANVLTF
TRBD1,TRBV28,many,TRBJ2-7,TGTGCCAGCAGTTCCATCCCCCGGGGACAGCCGCGGGTTCCTTCCTACGAGCAGTACTTC,CASSSIPRGQPRVPSYEQYF
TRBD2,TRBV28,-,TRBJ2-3,TGTGCCAGCAACTCTTTTAGCGGGAGGGCCGGCACAGATACGCAGTATTTT,CASNSFSGRAGTDTQYF
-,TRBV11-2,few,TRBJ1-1,TGTGCCAGCAGATTTCAAGGACTGCTGAACACTGAAGCTTTCTTT,CASRFQGLLNTEAFF
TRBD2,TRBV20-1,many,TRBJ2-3,TGCAGTGCTAGAGATCTGGAGACTAGCGGACCTAGCACAGATACGCAGTATTTT,CSARDLETSGPSTDTQYF
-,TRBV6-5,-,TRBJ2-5,TGTGCCAGCAGTTACTTTGGTGACAGCAAAGAGACCCAGTACTTC,CASSYFGDSKETQYF
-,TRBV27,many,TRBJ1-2,TGTGCCAGCTCATTGTCGGGGGGATATGGCTACACCTTC,CASSLSGGYGYTF
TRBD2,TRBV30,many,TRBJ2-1,TGTGCCTGGAGGAACGCGGGGGGCCGAGCCTACAATGAGCAGTTCTTC,CAWRNAGGRAYNEQFF
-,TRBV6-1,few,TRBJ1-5,TGTGCCAGCAGTTTGACGGGAGGAAGTCAGCCCCAGCATTTT,CASSLTGGSQPQHF
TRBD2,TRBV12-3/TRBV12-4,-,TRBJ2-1,TGTGCCAGCAGTTCAAATAGCGGGAGGGCCTTGTATGAGCAGTTCTTC,CASSSNSGRALYEQFF